This T cell receptor beta chain was recorded in a study of CD8 T cells in Susac syndrome. General observations from the study: Regarding the TCR sequencing and HLA analysis, the study admitted that a relatively small number of individuals were involved.

There are 15 residues in the CDR3. J gave up 4 bases and V 2 bases, and 3 bases lay outside the gene matches. Comment on this clonotype: Its antigen remains unidentified.

Random hexamers were used to reverse transcribe an amount of about 0.45 to 1 ug RNA. An immunoSEQ multiplex PCR generated amplified TCR beta CDR3 products spanning 54 Vbeta and 13 Jbeta. TCRdb redid the calling of the immunoSEQ multiplex PCR reads with MiXCR, one entry per CDR3 protein. Here the sample spans approximately 210,000 distinct CDR3 sequences, roughly 96% being singletons. TCR beta sequencing was performed on blood CD8+ and CD4+ T cells. CD8+ and CD4+ T cells were negatively isolated; TEMRA cells were FACS-enriched. Material: CD4+ T cells from PBMCs. This sequence joins TRBV12-3 or TRBV12-4 and TRBJ2-2; the match to TRBD1 covers 8 bases. This clonotype was sampled from a human donor with multiple sclerosis. The CDR3 protein is CASSLPGQVTGELFF. CDR3 DNA sequence: TGTGCCAGCAGTTTACCGGGACAGGTCACCGGGGAGCTGTTTTTT.